This TCR beta chain was sequenced in a study of cytomegalovirus exposure and HLA in healthy donors (dated by TCRdb to 2016 to 2017). Background for the entire study: An earlier analysis of some 600 of the donors reported 250 to 300 Gb of sequence data and 95 million to 140 million unique TCR beta sequences obtained from roughly 170 million T cells. An early release that covered roughly 600 HLA-typed donors contained approximately 300 gigabases of sequencing data and around 80 million unique TCR sequences. Of the 300 to 500 genotyped donors, 75% to 85% were placed in the genetic ancestry cluster associated with self-reported Caucasian donors. The study aimed to test whether signatures of past pathogen exposure could be identified by cataloging public T cell receptors. The study used immunosequencing to profile the T cell repertoires of 666 subjects and linked those repertoires to cytomegalovirus serostatus. A separate validation cohort of roughly 120 different subjects was used in addition to the roughly 720-subject first cohort. The study combined high-throughput TCR immunosequencing, statistical association of individual TCRs with disease status, and machine learning to predict cytomegalovirus infection status. A later analysis re-examined previously published TCR beta repertoires from over 500 donors and added high-resolution HLA genotyping to investigate patterns of TCR occurrence. The later analysis used no new phenotypic data to find candidate immune exposures, relying instead on TCR beta sequences and their occurrence across donors. An earlier analysis of approximately 630 of the donors applied high-throughput TCR beta sequencing to assess whether each TCR beta V gene segment acted as functional or pseudogenic. Alongside the repertoire data, information on donor age, sex, ethnicity and CMV serostatus was compiled. A later genetic analysis took genome-wide SNP genotypes for 398 of the 666 donors and used that subset as a discovery cohort. Every discovery cohort repertoire had been produced on one sequencing platform. Class I and class II HLA loci were covered by the typing at four-digit resolution. The number of typed donors differed by locus: about 620-630 for A, B, C, DRB1 and DQB1; 500 to 550 for DQA1; approximately 600 for DPA1; and 400 to 480 for DPB1. Four to six DR-DQ haplotypes were handled as single units for association and clustering, since linkage in the cohort was strong. On average, roughly 250,000 unique TCR beta nucleotide sequences were sequenced per donor among more than 350 genotyped donors of the cohort, with roughly 18% of those sequences being non-productive. Overall study results and their limits: A further reported finding was that TCR beta sequences accurately predicted the HLA-A and HLA-B alleles for most subjects in the first cohort. It was suggested by the authors that the approach could potentially be generalized to other disease states and immunological phenotypes. In a later analysis, the rate of TCR association differed among HLA loci, with DRB1 alleles having the most associated TCRs and HLA-C alleles having the fewest. Linkage disequilibrium might explain the correlated functional status among segregating V segments, but an unknown experimental factor could not be excluded. CMV serostatus was the only immune exposure information available for the cohort. Some IMGT-functional V segments, including TRBV6-2 and TRBV6-3, could not be distinguished by the 87-base-pair reads and were therefore excluded. While some public TCRs were present in many individuals, most TCR sequences turned up only very rarely across donors. A later analysis found that most CMV-associated TCR beta chains appeared HLA-restricted, with HLA associations seemingly driven largely by CMV exposure. Compared with equally common non-associated chains, HLA-associated TCR beta chains in a later analysis were more clonally expanded and had lower generation probabilities. Assigning TCR associations to individual alleles was difficult when HLA alleles, especially DR and DQ, strongly co-occurred. Because counts were too low, roughly 17 rarely observed V segments, including chromosome 9 orphons, were left out of the earlier analysis of roughly 600 of the donors. The sequencing pipeline was judged likely to have produced a cluster of highly shared sequence variants as a technical artifact. An association between a missense DCLRE1C variant and V-gene and J-gene trimming of TCR beta chains was found in a later genetic analysis and replicated in an independent cohort. A few of the identified cytomegalovirus-associated TCR beta chains were confirmed in vitro to be specific for cytomegalovirus antigens. Presence/absence analyses assumed roughly uniform sequencing depth across donors, an assumption that may not hold. Because HLA typing was missing for some donors at each locus, association tests included only the typed subset. Broadly in line with IMGT annotations, most TCR beta V segments showed up in productive rearrangements about 87% or about 30% of the time in an earlier analysis of 587 of the donors. A later analysis reported that several top co-occurrence clusters appeared linked to parvovirus B19, influenza, CMV and Epstein-Barr virus. The study gave a list of some 150 TCR beta chains associated with cytomegalovirus. According to a later genetic analysis, donors in an Asian-associated ancestry cluster had fewer N-insertions in productive TCRs than the roughly 670-donor mean. In this cohort, only TCR beta chains were sequenced, and detectable features were limited by the absence of alpha or paired-chain data. The classifier was reported to diagnose cytomegalovirus status with high specificity and sensitivity in both the original cohort and the validation cohort. A later analysis associated roughly 17,000 TCR beta sequences with specific HLA alleles at a false discovery rate of 0.05.

In total, approximately 700 healthy bone marrow donors made up the cohort. At the time of sampling, all cohort members were nominally healthy, though unrecorded immune exposures were likely present. The donor tested CMV seronegative and was one of the 352 seronegative cohort members. A peripheral blood sample was collected from each donor, and TCR beta sequencing was performed on peripheral blood mononuclear cells. The Qiagen DNeasy Blood Extraction Kit was used to extract genomic DNA from the blood cell samples. The library was built by means of the immunoSEQ multiplex PCR assay. A mixture of 60 forward primers for TCR Vbeta segments and 13 reverse primers for TCR Jbeta segments was used in the multiplex PCR. Amplification of the CDR3 region of rearranged TCR beta genes was performed with a multiplex PCR assay on genomic DNA. Amplified TCR beta libraries were sequenced as 87-base-pair reads on the Illumina HiSeq System. The authors processed their data as follows. A later analysis counted about 82 million unique TCR beta chains across the 666 repertoires, and some 11 million of these chains were shared by at least two donors. A nearest-neighbor algorithm error-corrected the raw reads and collapsed the reads into unique sequences, merging closely related sequences to remove PCR and sequencing errors. CDR3 sequences were aligned to IMGT reference sequences to assign V, D and J gene segments. For a sequence to be retained, at least a six-nucleotide match to both a V gene segment and a J gene segment was required. Rearrangements were classified as productive when the CDR3 lacked stop codons and remained in frame with V and J, and all other rearrangements were classified as non-productive. Following IMGT convention, CDR3 was defined as the stretch from the second conserved V-encoded cysteine to the conserved J-encoded phenylalanine. Sequences without an unambiguous match to a single V gene segment were excluded from the earlier analysis of approximately 560 of the donors. An earlier analysis of several hundred of the donors called V segments functional above 56.7% productive rearrangements and segregating when the between-donor standard deviation exceeded 5%. A statistical classification framework was built for diagnosing cytomegalovirus status from the catalog of TCR beta chain sequences. In a later analysis, V and J genes were assigned by comparing TCR nucleotide sequences against IMGT/GENE-DB human TR gene sequences. A later analysis assigned CDR3 sequences and most-parsimonious VDJ recombination scenarios with the TCRdist pipeline. In a later analysis, each TCR beta chain was defined by its CDR3 amino acid sequence together with its V-gene family, and reads lacking a unique V-gene family were excluded. As a way to deal with suspected cross-contamination and a sequencing artifact, a later analysis dropped under 600 nucleotide sequences that were highly shared and had low generation probability. A later analysis calculated a clonal expansion index for each public chain from normalized within-repertoire ranks of inferred template counts. In a later analysis, generation probabilities were computed using a VDJ recombination model fitted to out-of-frame rearrangements, and the results were checked against IGoR. Hypergeometric tests were used in a later analysis to score TCR-TCR, TCR-HLA and TCR-CMV co-occurrence, with a repertoire-size bias correction applied to the TCR pairs. In a later analysis, false discovery rates were estimated by permuting HLA or CMV assignments 20 times. In a later analysis, co-occurring TCRs were grouped using DBSCAN, with TCRdist sequence similarity added in when clustering inside HLA-allele-positive subsets. Repertoires with fewer than 30,000 or more than 120,000 public chains, plus five repertoires with anomalous nucleotide sharing, were excluded from co-occurrence clustering. What TCRdb holds here is the immuneACCESS table cut down to in-frame rearrangements. Part of the clones is not present; checked against another copy, under half of the missing clones reflect an unresolved V gene, and the others are unexplained. That table supplies the V and J calls and clone size; D and trimming were determined from the DNA. The sample profile shows about 170,000 clones; about 65% of them were found once. The leading ten clones occupy about 1.6% of the sample.

Points on this clone: The clone's antigen remains unknown. No much larger clone exists at a distance of one base, and base qualities are not known.

From a lookup of the germline V gene (reference sequence), CDR1 and CDR2 are LNHNV and YYDKDF. For this chain, trimming is 1 base at the V end and 5 bases at the J end, and the number of junction bases without a gene match is 10. From the cysteine through the phenylalanine, the CDR3 covers 17 amino acids. The retained sequence is limited to the CDR3, 51 bases, with the frame set at the first base. The sample taken for sequencing was PBMCs. This TCR derives from a girl aged 5 to 17 in good health and CMV-seronegative. The chain employs TRBV15 and TRBJ2-3; 9 central nucleotides agree with TRBD1. The bases are TGTGCCACCAGCAGAGGAACAGGGGGCGCATGGAGAGATACGCAGTATTTT. It specifies CATSRGTGGAWRDTQYF.